This T cell receptor beta chain was retrieved from a study of T cell changes during pregnancy in multiple sclerosis. This clone has only one observation. The data were produced by immunoSEQ multiplex PCR, yet TCRdb's version contains in-frame clones alone and is incomplete. Of roughly 75,000 clones in the sample, almost 95% were seen once. The V end lost 3 bases, the J end lost 3 bases, and 30 bases lay between the germline ends. This CDR3 comprises 21 residues. Germline V gene data show CDR1 as LGHNA and CDR2 as YNFKEQ. The sequencing here drew on peripheral blood, taken in the third trimester of pregnancy. The V call is TRBV4-2, the J call TRBJ2-1, with TRBD2 as a possible D gene (5 bases). The source of this sequence is a female donor in good health, enrolled as a control in a pregnancy study. In nucleotides, the CDR3 is TGTGCCAGCAGCCACACATTTGTCACCGGGAAGGAGGTCTGGGGCTACAATGAGCAGTTCTTC. Its protein product is CASSHTFVTGKEVWGYNEQFF.